This TCR beta chain was captured in a study of T-cell memory formation after mild COVID-19. Whole-study results and caveats: Day 37-peaking second-wave clones had unconfirmed SARS-CoV-2 specificity. Cross-reactive memory seemingly joined, as some responding clones were found in pre-infection memory.

V dropped 1 base and J dropped 3 bases, with 16 bases sitting between them. Looked up from germline, CDR1 is SGHVS and CDR2 is FNYEAQ. CDR3 length equals 16 residues. This clonotype showed up just a few times. Its antigen remains unidentified. MiXCR was run by TCRdb on the 5' RACE reads, yielding one entry per CDR3 protein. The data show under 600,000 distinct CDR3 sequences, less than 25% seen once. This clonotype originated in an adult woman who had mild COVID-19 (a few samples of this study predate the infection). Cell type and time point are not known. Sequencing was carried out using PBMCs or a T cell subset sorted from them (not recorded which). The rearrangement joins TRBV7-6 to TRBJ2-7; D call uncertain. DNA of the CDR3: TGTGCCAGCAGCTTAGTAGGTCTGGCAGTCGGCTACGAGCAGTACTTC. Residues: CASSLVGLAVGYEQYF.